Listed below are T cell receptor beta chains from one sample, sequenced in a study of response to subunit inactivated influenza vaccine. TCRdb reanalysed the RT-PCR reads using MiXCR and keeps one entry per CDR3 protein. The sample has 490,000 or so distinct CDR3 sequences; roughly 8.2% are singletons. The sample in question was PBMCs from blood, obtained 23 to 25 months after vaccination. These receptors were taken from a man in his fifties or sixties who received an inactivated influenza vaccine. Each CDR3 is given with its conserved first and last residue. The order of the fields is CDR3 DNA, CDR3 protein, J gene, V gene, clone size, D gene. A D gene is named only where the DNA matches it firmly. A clone size is listed for some rows: how often the clone was seen (once, few, many), or a class if it is expanded.

TGTGCCAGCAGTTCCGCAGGGGGCCCTAACAATGAGCAGTTCTTC CASSSAGGPNNEQFF TRBJ2-1 TRBV28 NA TRBD1
TGTGCCAGCAGTCCGATCGGCAGTTTCATGAACACTGAAGCTTTCTTT CASSPIGSFMNTEAFF TRBJ1-1 TRBV28 many NA
TGTGCCAGCAGTTTTGCAGAAACGCAAGAGACCCAGTACTTC CASSFAETQETQYF TRBJ2-5 TRBV6-2/TRBV6-3 NA NA
TGTGCCAGCAGGTCCGGACAGGGGGGCACAGATACGCAGTATTTT CASRSGQGGTDTQYF TRBJ2-3 TRBV7-2 few TRBD1
TGTGCCAGCAGTCCCATTTGGCGGGAGAGGGAGACCCAGTACTTC CASSPIWRERETQYF TRBJ2-5 TRBV12-3/TRBV12-4 NA TRBD2
TGTGCCAGACCATACATCAGCGGGGGGACCTACGAGCAGTACTTC CARPYISGGTYEQYF TRBJ2-7 TRBV21-1 many NA
TGTGCCAGCAGTTTCCAAAGGGGGCAAAGCTCCTACGAGCAGTACTTC CASSFQRGQSSYEQYF TRBJ2-7 TRBV12-3/TRBV12-4 few TRBD1
TGTGCCAGCAGCCGTTCAACGGCCCCGGGCGAAAAACTGTTTTTT CASSRSTAPGEKLFF TRBJ1-4 TRBV4-2 few NA
TGTGCCAGCAGAGATGGACTAGCGGCAGACAATGAGCAGTTCTTC CASRDGLAADNEQFF TRBJ2-1 TRBV5-5 few TRBD2
TGTGCCAGCAGTTTATCCCGGATAGATACGCAGTATTTT CASSLSRIDTQYF TRBJ2-3 TRBV27 many NA
TGTGCCAGCAGCCCCTCGGACAGGGGAATGAACACTGAAGCTTTCTTT CASSPSDRGMNTEAFF TRBJ1-1 TRBV3-1 NA TRBD1
TGTGCCAGCAGTTTGGCCAGCAAAGATAATTCACCCCTCCACTTT CASSLASKDNSPLHF TRBJ1-6 TRBV28 many NA
TGTGCCAGCCAAAATCAATTCGCCACCGGGGAGCTGTTTTTT CASQNQFATGELFF TRBJ2-2 TRBV6-1 NA NA
TGTGCCAGCAGCCCGAGCATGGGCCGAAGAACTGAAGCTTTCTTT CASSPSMGRRTEAFF TRBJ1-1 TRBV11-1 few NA
TGTGCCAGCAGCTTGGGAGCCAGGGGGGACTACGAGCAGTACTTC CASSLGARGDYEQYF TRBJ2-7 TRBV5-5 NA NA
TGCAGTGCAACCCCGGGACTAGCGGCCGCGAACACCGGGGAGCTGTTTTTT CSATPGLAAANTGELFF TRBJ2-2 TRBV20-1 NA TRBD2
TGTGCCAGCAGCCCGTACAGGGGTGGAACAGATACGCAGTATTTT CASSPYRGGTDTQYF TRBJ2-3 TRBV7-9 NA TRBD1
TGTGCCAGCCAGACAGGGGGGTCTGCGGCTTTCTTT CASQTGGSAAFF TRBJ1-1 TRBV28 many TRBD1
TGTGCCAGCGGAAGGGGTCATAGCGGGGTGTACAATGAGCAGTTCTTC CASGRGHSGVYNEQFF TRBJ2-1 TRBV9 many TRBD2
TGTGCCAGCAGTTACTACCTCGGACAGGGGGTTAGCGAGCAGTACTTC CASSYYLGQGVSEQYF TRBJ2-7 TRBV6-5 NA TRBD1
TGTGCCAGCAGCTTAGTCATTACGGGTCAAGAGACCCAGTACTTC CASSLVITGQETQYF TRBJ2-5 TRBV11-2 NA NA
TGTGCCAGCAGTTACCGGGACAGCTACACCGGGGAGCTGTTTTTT CASSYRDSYTGELFF TRBJ2-2 TRBV6-2/TRBV6-3 few TRBD1